The 17 T cell receptor beta chains below were found in one sample sequenced in a study of kidney transplant recipient with SARS-CoV-2 infection. TCRdb passed the reads through MiXCR, listing each CDR3 protein once. The sample has roughly 230,000 distinct CDR3 sequences; more than 25% are singletons. The specimen comprised a blood sample, sampled at baseline and between days 110 and 120 from a kidney transplant recipient. Receptors were obtained from a male patient aged 25-45 years who had COVID-19 and was a kidney transplant recipient. Among the T cells, some may be from the graft donor.

This clonotype was counted many times. The rearrangement links TRBV20-1 to TRBJ1-5, with D possibly matching TRBD1 (6 bases). This CDR3 contains 14 residues. V shed 5 bases and J shed 4 bases, with 15 bases lying between them. Germline loops: CDR1 DFQATT, CDR2 SNEGSKA (reference sequence). CDR3 nucleotides: TGCAGTGCTCCCATACTTACAGGGAATCAGCCCCAGCATTTT. It is translated as CSAPILTGNQPQHF.

Concerning this clonotype itself: A clone one base away is much larger, so this may be a read error. V gene TRBV27 combines with J gene TRBJ2-5, with no clear D. The closer fit of TRBJ2-7 to the DNA end suggests the J call may be wrong. CDR1 is MNHEY and CDR2 is SMNVEV in the germline V gene (reference sequence). CDR3 length equals 13 residues. In DNA, the CDR3 is TGTGCCAGCAGTTTATCGTGGGTGGACGAGCAGTACTTC. Translated, it gives CASSLSWVDEQYF.

This clonotype has at least ten counts. CDR3 sequence: CSARGVETQYF. The CDR3 DNA sequence: TGCAGTGCTAGGGGTGTTGAGACCCAGTACTTC. This chain links TRBV20-1 with TRBJ2-5; unclear D gene. The CDR3 is made up of 11 amino acids. Germline lookup yields CDR1 DFQATT and CDR2 SNEGSKA (reference sequence). V lost 3 bases to trimming and J lost 5 bases, with 7 bases between them.

At least ten counts were recorded for this clonotype. Here the CDR3 reads CASTIGSVRKTYGYTF. The CDR3 region has the DNA TGCGCCAGCACGATCGGATCGGTTCGAAAGACCTATGGCTACACCTTC. This chain links TRBV5-1 with TRBJ1-2; unclear D gene. The CDR3 runs to 16 residues. In germline, CDR1 is SGHRS, CDR2 YFSETQ. Trimming took off 6 bases at V and 4 bases at J, with 22 bases between the two ends. Full variable domain (outside the CDR3, taken from reference TRBV5-1 and TRBJ1-2): KAGVTQTPRYLIKTRGQQVTLSCSPISGHRSVSWYQQTPGQGLQFLFEYFSETQRNKGNFPGRFSGRQFSNSRSEMNVSTLELGDSALYLCASTIGSVRKTYGYTFGSGTRLTVV.

In its sample, this clonotype was seen many times. V is TRBV30 and J is TRBJ2-1; weak D call: TRBD1 (5 bases). This CDR3 is 14 amino acids long. V was shortened by 4 bases and J by 2 bases, with 12 bases between the two germline ends. Germline assignment: CDR1 GTSNPN and CDR2 SVGIG (reference sequence). The CDR3 DNA reads TGTGCCTGGATTCAGGGATTCGCCTACAATGAGCAGTTCTTC. Residues: CAWIQGFAYNEQFF.

This clonotype was detected once. This may be a read error: a much more frequent sequence differs by one nucleotide. This chain joins TRBV3-1 and TRBJ1-6, with D possibly TRBD1 on 5 matching bases. CDR3 length equals 14 residues. The V gene's germline CDR1 is LGHDT and CDR2 YNNKEL (reference sequence). Trimming took 7 bases from V and 10 from J, leaving 17 bases between them. The CDR3 is CASTGGGRVSPLHF. The CDR3 DNA is TGTGCCAGCACCGGTGGCGGCAGGGTCTCACCCCTCCACTTT.

Note on this clonotype: Given a much more abundant clone one base away, this may be a read error. The chain combines TRBV3-1 with TRBJ2-1, with TRBD2 matching over 11 bases. CDR3 length: 16 amino acids. Germline CDR1 and CDR2: LGHDT and YNNKEL (reference sequence). DNA of the CDR3: TGTGCCAGCAGCCAAGCTAGCGGGGGGAACTACAGTGAGCAGTTCTTC. It encodes CASSQASGGNYSEQFF.

This clonotype occurred many times. J is TRBJ2-7 and V is TRBV19, with D maybe TRBD1 (5 bases). Per the germline V gene, CDR1 is LNHDA and CDR2 is SQIVND (reference sequence). This CDR3 is built from 13 residues. Trimming removed 3 bases at V and 3 bases at J, with 9 bases between. The CDR3 protein is CASSIDRHYEQYF. DNA for the CDR3: TGTGCCAGTAGTATCGACAGACACTACGAGCAGTACTTC.

Worth noting for this clonotype: A read error may be the cause here, since a much bigger clone is one base away. This chain connects TRBV18 to TRBJ2-2; a weak D match, TRBD2 (6 bases). Trimming took off 5 bases at V and 9 bases at J, with 16 bases between the two ends. Germline V gene data show CDR1 as KGHSH and CDR2 as LQKENI. The CDR3 is 14 amino acids. As DNA, the CDR3 is TGTGCCAGCTCAGTCAGGGAGGTGACCCGGGAGCTGTTTTTT. It translates to CASSVREVTRELFF.

With respect to this clonotype: This sequence may be a read error, since a much larger clone differs from it by one base. The rearrangement uses TRBV6-5 and TRBJ1-1; unclear D gene. CDR3 length: 15 amino acids. From germline, CDR1 is MNHEY and CDR2 SVGAGI. V lost 5 bases, J lost 1 base, and 14 bases lay in between. CDR3 nucleotide sequence: TGTGCCAGCAGTGCAAACTTCGGGGAGAACACTGAAGCTTTCTTT. It is translated as CASSANFGENTEAFF.

This clonotype has ten or more counts. This chain joins TRBV6-2 or TRBV6-3 and TRBJ2-3; TRBD2 matches 10 bases. Per germline, CDR1 MNHEY and CDR2 SVGEGT. The ends lost 4 bases at V and 3 bases at J; junction bases unmatched: 10. The length of the CDR3 is 17 residues. Here the CDR3 reads CASSFPLAGDVTDTQYF. Here the CDR3 DNA reads TGTGCCAGCAGTTTTCCCCTAGCGGGAGACGTGACAGATACGCAGTATTTT.

This clonotype was found many times. The CDR3 DNA follows: TGTGCCAGCTTGTACAGTGTCTCGCGAAAGACCTATGGCTACACCTTC. Translation: CASLYSVSRKTYGYTF. The J gene is TRBJ1-2, the V gene TRBV5-5; D ambiguous. CDR1 is SGHKS and CDR2 is YYEKEE in the germline V gene (reference sequence). The CDR3 totals 16 residues. V lost 7 bases and J 4 bases, leaving 23 bases between the germline ends.

This clonotype was detected ten times or more. The chain is built from TRBV19 and TRBJ1-4; no definite D call. This CDR3 is 15 amino acids long. Germline V gene data show CDR1 as LNHDA and CDR2 as SQIVND (reference sequence). Trimming took 3 bases from V and 3 from J, leaving 11 bases between them. The CDR3 region is CASSMRGESNEKLFF. The CDR3, as DNA: TGTGCCAGTAGTATGCGGGGAGAGTCTAATGAAAAACTGTTTTTT.

V gene TRBV7-1 combines with J gene TRBJ1-2, with D unresolved. Being an ORF, TRBV7-1 has a function that is uncertain. The V end lost 5 bases, the J end lost 4 bases, and 23 bases lay between the germline ends. The CDR3 runs to 17 residues. This CDR3 is CASSAVIHEGRTYGYTF. As DNA, the CDR3 is TGTGCCAGCAGCGCTGTCATTCACGAGGGAAGGACCTATGGCTACACCTTC.

This clonotype was observed at least ten times. The gene calls are TRBV12-3 or TRBV12-4 and TRBJ1-4, with 10 nucleotides matching TRBD1. The CDR3 loop spans 16 amino acids. V lost 4 bases and J lost 5; bases outside the gene matches: 7. The CDR3 sequence: CASSSIRDRGNEKLFF. The CDR3 coding sequence is TGTGCCAGCAGTTCCATCCGGGACAGGGGAAATGAAAAACTGTTTTTT.

Turning to this clonotype: The DNA is omitted, as the CDR3 cannot be located on it reliably, and the CDR3 follows TCRdb's listing. V gene TRBV7-5 combines with J gene TRBJ1-2; TRBD1, the D gene given by the table, was not confirmed from the DNA. TRBV7-5 is a pseudogene. The CDR3 is 19 amino acids long, termini counted. This chain's CDR3 is CISVPEPPGEVGKTYGYTF.

A word on this clonotype: One end of the junction does not line up with germline, which may come from a read error. This chain uses TRBV18 with TRBJ2-1; D ambiguous. The CDR3 sequence is 16 residues long. Germline assignment: CDR1 KGHSH and CDR2 LQKENI. The CDR3 bases are TGTACCAGCTCCCTAAAATCCGGGTTAAGAGACAATGAGCAGTTCTTC. Its translation is CTSSLKSGLRDNEQFF.